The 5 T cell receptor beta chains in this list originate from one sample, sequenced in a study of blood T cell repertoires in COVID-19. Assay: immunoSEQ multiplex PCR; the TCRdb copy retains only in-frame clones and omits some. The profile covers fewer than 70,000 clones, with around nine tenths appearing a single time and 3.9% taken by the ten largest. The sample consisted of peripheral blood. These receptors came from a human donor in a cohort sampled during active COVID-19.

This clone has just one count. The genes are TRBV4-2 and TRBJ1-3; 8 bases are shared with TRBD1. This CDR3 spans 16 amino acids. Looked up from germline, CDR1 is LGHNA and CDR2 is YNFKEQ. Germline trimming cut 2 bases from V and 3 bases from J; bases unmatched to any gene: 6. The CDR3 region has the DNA TGTGCCAGCAGCCAATTGACAGGGGCGAGTGGAAACACCATATATTTT. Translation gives CASSQLTGASGNTIYF.

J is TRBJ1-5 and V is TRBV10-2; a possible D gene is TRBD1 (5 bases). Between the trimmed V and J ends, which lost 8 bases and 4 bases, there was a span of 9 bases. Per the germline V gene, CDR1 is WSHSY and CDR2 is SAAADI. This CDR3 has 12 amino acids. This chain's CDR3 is CASAGGNQPQHF. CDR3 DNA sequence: TGCGCCAGCGCGGGGGGAAATCAGCCCCAGCATTTT.

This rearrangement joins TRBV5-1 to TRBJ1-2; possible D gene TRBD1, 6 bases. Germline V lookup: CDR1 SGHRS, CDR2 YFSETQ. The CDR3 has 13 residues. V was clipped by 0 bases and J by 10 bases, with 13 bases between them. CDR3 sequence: CASSLVPDRIYTF. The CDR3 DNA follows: TGCGCCAGCAGCTTGGTTCCGGACAGAATCTACACCTTC. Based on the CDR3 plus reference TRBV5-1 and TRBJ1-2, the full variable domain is KAGVTQTPRYLIKTRGQQVTLSCSPISGHRSVSWYQQTPGQGLQFLFEYFSETQRNKGNFPGRFSGRQFSNSRSEMNVSTLELGDSALYLCASSLVPDRIYTFGSGTRLTVV.

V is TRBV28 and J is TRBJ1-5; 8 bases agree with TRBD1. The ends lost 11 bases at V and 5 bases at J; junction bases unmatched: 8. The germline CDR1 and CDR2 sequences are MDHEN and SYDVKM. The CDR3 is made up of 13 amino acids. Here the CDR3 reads CAGTQGADQPQHF. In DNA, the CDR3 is TGTGCCGGGACGCAGGGGGCGGATCAGCCCCAGCATTTT.

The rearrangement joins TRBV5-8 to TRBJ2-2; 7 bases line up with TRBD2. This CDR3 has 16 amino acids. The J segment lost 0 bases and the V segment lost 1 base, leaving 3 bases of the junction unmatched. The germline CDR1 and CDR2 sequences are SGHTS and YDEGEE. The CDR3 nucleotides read TGTGCCAGCAGCTTGTCGGCGGGAGCGAACACCGGGGAGCTGTTTTTT. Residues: CASSLSAGANTGELFF.